A selection of T cell receptor beta chains follows, all from one sample in a study of shared clonotypes between healthy human individuals. Sequencing used immunoSEQ multiplex PCR; TCRdb keeps in-frame clones, though not all of them. This table has 2.3 million or so clones, just over 90% appearing once. The sequenced material came from naive CD4+ T cells from PBMCs. These TCRs come from a man aged 18 to 35 in good health. Some clones in this sample may be carry-over from other donors' samples. The CDR3 runs from the conserved cysteine through the conserved F or W. The order of the fields is J gene, clone size, D gene, V gene, CDR3 protein, CDR3 DNA. A D gene is named only where the DNA matches it firmly. The size field is filled for only some rows; it gives once, few, many or a size class.

J: TRBJ1-3; size: .; D: TRBD1; V: TRBV7-2; CDR3: CASSVTGTGSGNTIYF; DNA: TGTGCCAGCAGCGTAACCGGGACAGGGTCTGGAAACACCATATATTTT
J: TRBJ1-2; size: .; D: .; V: TRBV28; CDR3: CASSLRAGGRYGYTF; DNA: TGTGCCAGCAGTTTACGGGCAGGAGGGCGGTATGGCTACACCTTC
J: TRBJ2-1; size: .; D: .; V: TRBV19; CDR3: CASSPLGRVAYNEQFF; DNA: TGTGCCAGTAGTCCCTTGGGCAGGGTCGCCTACAATGAGCAGTTCTTC
J: TRBJ2-1; size: .; D: .; V: TRBV7-8; CDR3: CASRSPTVYNEQFF; DNA: TGTGCCAGCAGGTCACCGACAGTCTACAATGAGCAGTTCTTC
J: TRBJ2-6; size: once; D: .; V: TRBV28; CDR3: CASSPDFSGANVLTF; DNA: TGTGCCAGCAGCCCGGACTTCTCTGGGGCCAACGTCCTGACTTTC
J: TRBJ2-5; size: .; D: TRBD1; V: TRBV27; CDR3: CASSPYVGTASQETQYF; DNA: TGTGCCAGCAGTCCCTACGTGGGGACAGCGAGCCAAGAGACCCAGTACTTC
J: TRBJ1-1; size: few; D: .; V: TRBV7-2; CDR3: CASSRQEGTEAFF; DNA: TGTGCCAGCAGCAGGCAGGAGGGCACTGAAGCTTTCTTT
J: TRBJ2-6; size: once; D: .; V: TRBV14; CDR3: CASSQFPGALLSGANVLTF; DNA: TGTGCCAGCAGCCAATTCCCAGGGGCGCTACTCTCTGGGGCCAACGTCCTGACTTTC
J: TRBJ2-2; size: once; D: .; V: TRBV7-8; CDR3: CASSSRDGNTGELFF; DNA: TGTGCCAGCAGCTCCAGGGACGGGAACACCGGGGAGCTGTTTTTT
J: TRBJ2-7; size: .; D: .; V: TRBV19; CDR3: CASSIKGSSFSVAYEQYF; DNA: TGTGCCAGTAGTATAAAAGGGTCAAGTTTTAGCGTTGCCTACGAGCAGTACTTC
J: TRBJ2-5; size: .; D: .; V: TRBV7-8; CDR3: CASSQMTRNQETQYF; DNA: TGTGCCAGCAGCCAGATGACGCGGAACCAAGAGACCCAGTACTTC
J: TRBJ1-4; size: once; D: .; V: TRBV5-4; CDR3: CASSAPGGSNEKLFF; DNA: TGTGCCAGCAGCGCCCCTGGGGGTTCTAATGAAAAACTGTTTTTT
J: TRBJ1-1; size: .; D: .; V: TRBV7-9; CDR3: CASSLGAGYDTEAFF; DNA: TGTGCCAGCAGCTTAGGTGCTGGGTATGACACTGAAGCTTTCTTT
J: TRBJ2-5; size: .; D: .; V: TRBV5-1; CDR3: CASSPLGVGETQYF; DNA: TGCGCCAGCAGCCCCCTGGGGGTTGGAGAGACCCAGTACTTC
J: TRBJ2-5; size: .; D: .; V: TRBV9; CDR3: CASSIGETQYF; DNA: TGTGCCAGCAGTATAGGGGAGACCCAGTACTTC
J: TRBJ2-7; size: .; D: .; V: TRBV19; CDR3: CASSIPPYEQYF; DNA: TGTGCCAGTAGTATCCCACCCTACGAGCAGTACTTC
J: TRBJ2-4; size: once; D: .; V: TRBV5-1; CDR3: CASSLDAGENIQYF; DNA: TGCGCCAGCAGCTTGGATGCAGGGGAAAACATTCAGTACTTC
J: TRBJ1-5; size: .; D: .; V: TRBV7-9; CDR3: CASSLRPSRSNQPQHF; DNA: TGTGCCAGCAGCTTAAGGCCCTCAAGGAGCAATCAGCCCCAGCATTTT
J: TRBJ2-4; size: once; D: .; V: TRBV2; CDR3: CASSGQENIQYF; DNA: TGTGCCAGCAGTGGTCAGGAAAACATTCAGTACTTC
J: TRBJ2-3; size: .; D: .; V: TRBV7-6; CDR3: CASSLAGVSSTDTQYF; DNA: TGTGCCAGCAGCTTAGCAGGGGTATCTAGCACAGATACGCAGTATTTT
J: TRBJ2-5; size: .; D: .; V: TRBV11-2; CDR3: CASSLDLAETQYF; DNA: TGTGCCAGCAGCTTAGATCTAGCGGAGACCCAGTACTTC